Listed below are T cell receptor beta chains from one sample, sequenced in a study of regulatory T cells in long-lasting Graves disease. Each CDR3 protein gets one entry after TCRdb re-called the multiplex PCR reads with MiXCR. The data hold 500,000 to 800,000 distinct CDR3 sequences, with about 30% observed a single time. The source was peripheral blood mononuclear cells (PBMCs), collected when the disease was refractory, from a patient treated with antithyroid drugs. The origin of the receptors is a female donor with Graves disease. Both conserved end residues are part of each CDR3. Fields, in order: D gene, clone size, J gene, V gene, CDR3 DNA, CDR3 protein. The D gene is left open where the match is weak. Some rows mark clone size as missing; the rest say once, few, many or name a class of expanded clone.

NA NA TRBJ2-7 TRBV28 TGTGCCAGCAGCCCGGGCCGCTACGAGCAGTACTTC CASSPGRYEQYF
TRBD1 NA TRBJ1-4 TRBV6-1 TGTGCCAGTGACAGGGGTAATGAAAAACTGTTTTTT CASDRGNEKLFF
NA NA TRBJ1-3 TRBV7-9 TGCGCCAGCAGCCAAGAAACTGTCGCAGGGTCAGGAAACACCATATATTTT CASSQETVAGSGNTIYF
NA few TRBJ1-1 TRBV6-9 TGTGCCAGCAGCTATACCACGGGAAACACTGAAGCTTTCTTT CASSYTTGNTEAFF
NA NA TRBJ2-4 TRBV6-1 TGTGCCAGCAGTGCAACGACAGTAGGGAAAAACATTCAGTACTTC CASSATTVGKNIQYF
NA NA TRBJ1-1 TRBV6-2/TRBV6-3 TGTGCCAGCAGTTACTCACAAGGGAGGAGGAACACTGAAGCTTTCTTT CASSYSQGRRNTEAFF
NA many TRBJ1-1 TRBV6-2/TRBV6-3 TGTGCCAGCAGTTACTCTGGGATGGCTGAAGCTTTCTTT CASSYSGMAEAFF
NA many TRBJ1-1 TRBV12-3/TRBV12-4 TGTGCCAGCAGTGAGCAGCTAATGAACACTGAAGCTTTCTTT CASSEQLMNTEAFF
NA few TRBJ2-7 TRBV5-1 TGCGCCAGCAGCTTGGTTCGCGGGACAGTTTCCTACGAGCAGTACTTC CASSLVRGTVSYEQYF
NA NA TRBJ1-5 TRBV20-1 TGCAGTGCTAGAGATACGTTTAGCAATCAGCCCCAGCATTTT CSARDTFSNQPQHF
NA few TRBJ1-5 TRBV28 TGTGCCACCTCGTATAGCAATCAGCCCCAGCATTTT CATSYSNQPQHF
NA NA TRBJ1-1 TRBV5-1 TGCGCCAGCAGCTTGCGTTCAGGTGTTGGGAACACTGAAGCTTTCTTT CASSLRSGVGNTEAFF
NA NA TRBJ1-5 TRBV6-2/TRBV6-3 TGTGCCAGCAGGACCTGGGGGCAGGGGCCCCAGCATTTT CASRTWGQGPQHF